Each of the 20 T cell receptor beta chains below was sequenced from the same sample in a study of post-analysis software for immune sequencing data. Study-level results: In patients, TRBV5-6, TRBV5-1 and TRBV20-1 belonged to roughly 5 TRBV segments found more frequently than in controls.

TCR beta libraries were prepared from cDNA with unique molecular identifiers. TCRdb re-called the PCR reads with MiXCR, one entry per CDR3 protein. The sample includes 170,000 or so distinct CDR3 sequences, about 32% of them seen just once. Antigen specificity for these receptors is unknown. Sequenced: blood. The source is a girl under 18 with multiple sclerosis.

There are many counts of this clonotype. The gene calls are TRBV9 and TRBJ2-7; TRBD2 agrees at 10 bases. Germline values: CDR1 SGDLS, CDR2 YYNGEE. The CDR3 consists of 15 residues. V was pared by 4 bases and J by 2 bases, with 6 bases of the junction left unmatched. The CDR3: CASSPGLAATYEQYF. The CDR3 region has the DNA TGTGCCAGCAGCCCCGGACTAGCGGCAACCTACGAGCAGTACTTC.

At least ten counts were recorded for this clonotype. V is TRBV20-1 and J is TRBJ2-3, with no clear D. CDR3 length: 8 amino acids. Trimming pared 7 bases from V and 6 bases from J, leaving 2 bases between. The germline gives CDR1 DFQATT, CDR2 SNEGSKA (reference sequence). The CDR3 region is CSVDTQYF. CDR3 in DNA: TGCAGTGTGGATACGCAGTATTTT.

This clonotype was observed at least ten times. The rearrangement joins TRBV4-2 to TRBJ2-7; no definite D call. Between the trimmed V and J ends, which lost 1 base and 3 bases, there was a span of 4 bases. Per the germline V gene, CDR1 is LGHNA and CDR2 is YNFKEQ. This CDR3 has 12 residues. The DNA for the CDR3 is TGTGCCAGCAGCCAAGTTAACTACGAGCAGTACTTC. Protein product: CASSQVNYEQYF.

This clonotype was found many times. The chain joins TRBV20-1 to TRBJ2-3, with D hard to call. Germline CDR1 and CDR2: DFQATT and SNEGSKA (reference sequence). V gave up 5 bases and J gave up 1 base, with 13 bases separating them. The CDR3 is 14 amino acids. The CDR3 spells CSAPGHSGTDTQYF. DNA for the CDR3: TGCAGTGCTCCAGGCCACTCCGGCACAGATACGCAGTATTTT.

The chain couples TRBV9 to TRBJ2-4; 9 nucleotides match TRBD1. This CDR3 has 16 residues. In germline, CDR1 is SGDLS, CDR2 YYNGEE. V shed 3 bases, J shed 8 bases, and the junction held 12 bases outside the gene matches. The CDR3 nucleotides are TGTGCCAGCAGCGCCGTGGACAGGGGCCCAAAATACATTCAGTACTTC. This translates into CASSAVDRGPKYIQYF.

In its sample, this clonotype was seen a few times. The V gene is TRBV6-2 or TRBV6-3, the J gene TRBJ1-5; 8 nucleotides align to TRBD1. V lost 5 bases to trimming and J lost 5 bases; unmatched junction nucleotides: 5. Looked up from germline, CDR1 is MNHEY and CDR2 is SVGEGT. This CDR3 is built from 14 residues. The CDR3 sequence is CASSPPGGHQPQHF. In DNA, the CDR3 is TGTGCCAGCAGTCCCCCAGGGGGCCATCAGCCCCAGCATTTT.

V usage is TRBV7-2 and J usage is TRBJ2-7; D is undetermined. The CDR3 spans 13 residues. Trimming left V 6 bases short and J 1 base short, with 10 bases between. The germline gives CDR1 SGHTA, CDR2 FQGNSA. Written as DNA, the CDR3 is TGTGCCAGCAGGCCACACTCGTCCTACGAGCAGTACTTC. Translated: CASRPHSSYEQYF. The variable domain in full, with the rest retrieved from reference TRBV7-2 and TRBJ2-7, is GAGVSQSPSNKVTEKGKDVELRCDPISGHTALYWYRQSLGQGLEFLIYFQGNSAPDKSGLPSDRFSAERTGGSVSTLTIQRTQQEDSAVYLCASRPHSSYEQYFGPGTRLTVT.

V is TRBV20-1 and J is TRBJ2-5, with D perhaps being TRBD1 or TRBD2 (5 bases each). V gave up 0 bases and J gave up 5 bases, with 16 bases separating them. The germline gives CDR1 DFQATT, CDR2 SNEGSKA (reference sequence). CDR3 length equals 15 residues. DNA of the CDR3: TGCAGTGCTAGAGATGGGGACGTAGGGACGGAGACCCAGTACTTC. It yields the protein CSARDGDVGTETQYF.

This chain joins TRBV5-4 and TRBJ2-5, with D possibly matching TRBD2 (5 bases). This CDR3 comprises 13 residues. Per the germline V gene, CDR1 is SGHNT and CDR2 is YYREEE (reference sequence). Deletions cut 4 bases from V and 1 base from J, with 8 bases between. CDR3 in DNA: TGTGCCAGCAGCCCGGACTTCCAAGAGACCCAGTACTTC. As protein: CASSPDFQETQYF.

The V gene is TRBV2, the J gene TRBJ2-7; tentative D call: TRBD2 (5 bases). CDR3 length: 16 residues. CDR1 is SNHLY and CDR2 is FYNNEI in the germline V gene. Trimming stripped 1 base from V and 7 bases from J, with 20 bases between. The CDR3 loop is CASSEGLADRYNEQYF. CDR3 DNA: TGTGCCAGCAGTGAAGGTCTAGCAGACCGGTACAATGAGCAGTACTTC.

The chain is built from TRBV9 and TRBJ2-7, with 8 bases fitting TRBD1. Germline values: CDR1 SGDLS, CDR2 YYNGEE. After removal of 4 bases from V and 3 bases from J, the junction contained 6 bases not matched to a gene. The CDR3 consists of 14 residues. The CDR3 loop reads CASSTTTGDYEQYF. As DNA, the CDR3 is TGTGCCAGCAGCACCACGACAGGGGACTACGAGCAGTACTTC.

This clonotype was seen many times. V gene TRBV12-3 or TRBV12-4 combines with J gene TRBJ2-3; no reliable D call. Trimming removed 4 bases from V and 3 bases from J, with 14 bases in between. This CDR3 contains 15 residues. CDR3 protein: CASSYTPMVTDTQYF. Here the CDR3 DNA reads TGTGCCAGCAGTTACACTCCAATGGTGACAGATACGCAGTATTTT.

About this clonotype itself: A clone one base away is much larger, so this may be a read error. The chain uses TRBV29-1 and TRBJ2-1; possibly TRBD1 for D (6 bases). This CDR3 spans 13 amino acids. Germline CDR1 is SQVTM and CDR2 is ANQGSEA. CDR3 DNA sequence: TGCGGCGCGCGACAGGTCAGCTACAATGAGCAGTTCTTC. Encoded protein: CGARQVSYNEQFF.

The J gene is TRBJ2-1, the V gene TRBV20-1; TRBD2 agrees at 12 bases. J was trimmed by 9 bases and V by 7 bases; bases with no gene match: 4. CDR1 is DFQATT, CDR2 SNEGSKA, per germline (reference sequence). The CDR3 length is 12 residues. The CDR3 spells CSGGLAGPEQFF. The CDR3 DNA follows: TGCAGTGGCGGACTAGCGGGACCTGAGCAGTTCTTC.

In DNA form, the CDR3 reads TGTGCCAGCAGTTTATCAACAGGGAATACCTATGGCTACACCTTC. This translates into CASSLSTGNTYGYTF. The chain links TRBV27 to TRBJ1-2, with a possible D match to TRBD1 (6 bases). This CDR3 contains 15 residues. Trimming stripped 0 bases from V and 4 bases from J, with 12 bases between. Germline assignment: CDR1 MNHEY and CDR2 SMNVEV (reference sequence).

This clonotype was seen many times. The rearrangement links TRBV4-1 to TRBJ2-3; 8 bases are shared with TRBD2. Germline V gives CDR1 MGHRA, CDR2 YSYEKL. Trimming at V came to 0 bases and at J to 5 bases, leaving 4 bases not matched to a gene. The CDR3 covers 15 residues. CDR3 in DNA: TGCGCCAGCAGCCAAGAGGGTACTAGCGGAGATACGCAGTATTTT. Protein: CASSQEGTSGDTQYF.

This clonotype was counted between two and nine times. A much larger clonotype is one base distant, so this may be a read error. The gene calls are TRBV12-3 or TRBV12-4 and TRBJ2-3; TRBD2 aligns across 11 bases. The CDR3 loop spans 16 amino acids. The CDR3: CAGSPRTSGHTDTQYF. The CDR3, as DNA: TGTGCCGGCAGTCCCCGGACTAGCGGGCACACAGATACGCAGTATTTT.

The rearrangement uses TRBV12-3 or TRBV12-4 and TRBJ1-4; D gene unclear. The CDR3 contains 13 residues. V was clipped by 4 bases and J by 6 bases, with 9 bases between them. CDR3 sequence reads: CASSWGSDEKLFF. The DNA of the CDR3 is TGTGCCAGCAGTTGGGGATCGGATGAAAAACTGTTTTTT.

CDR3 sequence reads: CASSHRTSGDEQYF. The CDR3 DNA is TGTGCCAGCAGCCACAGGACTAGCGGGGACGAGCAGTACTTC. This chain joins TRBV11-2 and TRBJ2-7; 12 nucleotides align to TRBD2. J gave up 5 bases and V 5 bases, and 4 bases lay outside the gene matches. CDR1 is SGHAT, CDR2 FQNNGV, per germline. This CDR3 has 14 amino acids.

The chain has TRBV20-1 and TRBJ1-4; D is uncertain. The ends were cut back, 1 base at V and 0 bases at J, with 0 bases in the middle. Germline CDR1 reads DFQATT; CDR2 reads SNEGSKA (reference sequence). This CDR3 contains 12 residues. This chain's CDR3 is CSARATNEKLFF. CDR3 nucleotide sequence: TGCAGTGCTAGAGCAACTAATGAAAAACTGTTTTTT.